The rows below give T cell receptor beta chains drawn from one sample of a study of T cells after posttransplantation cyclophosphamide. Method: immunoSEQ multiplex PCR; TCRdb's copy keeps in-frame clones and lacks some. The sample has around 23,000 clones; nearly 99% are singletons. Specimen: naive CD8+ T cells sorted from PBMCs. The receptors stem from a man aged 40-50 years in good health, CMV-negative, and a related stem cell transplant donor. Both conserved end residues are part of each CDR3. The D gene is left open where the match is weak. Rows may omit the clone size; those that give it use once, few, many or a size class.

cdr3_nt cdr3_aa clone_size j_call d_call v_call
TGTGCCAGCGGAGAACCGGGACAGGTCTACGAGCAGTACTTC CASGEPGQVYEQYF . TRBJ2-7 TRBD1 TRBV27
TGCGCCAGCAGCCAAGATATCGGGACAGGGCGGGAAAAACTGTTTTTT CASSQDIGTGREKLFF . TRBJ1-4 TRBD1 TRBV4-3
TGCGCCAGCAGCCCCCTAGAGTCGCGCACAGATACGCAGTATTTT CASSPLESRTDTQYF . TRBJ2-3 . TRBV5-1
TGTGCCAGTAGCCTCCCCCTCGGACTTCCCGATACGCAGTATTTT CASSLPLGLPDTQYF . TRBJ2-3 . TRBV19
TGTGCCTGGAGCCCTCAGGGTAACGGCTGCACCTTC CAWSPQGNGCTF . TRBJ1-2 . TRBV30
TGTGCCAGCAGCCAAGTTATCAGGGAACAAGAGACCCAGTACTTC CASSQVIREQETQYF . TRBJ2-5 . TRBV14
TGTGCCAGCAGCCGGACAGGGGAACAGCCCCAGCATTTT CASSRTGEQPQHF once TRBJ1-5 TRBD1 TRBV14
TGCGCCAGCAGCCATTCGAGGGGAGGTGAGCAGTTCTTC CASSHSRGGEQFF . TRBJ2-1 . TRBV4-3
TGTGCCAGCAGTCCAACAGGGATCTATGGCTACACCTTC CASSPTGIYGYTF . TRBJ1-2 . TRBV27
TGTGCCACCGTAGACTTCGGGGGGAGAGAAGAGACCCAGTACTTC CATVDFGGREETQYF . TRBJ2-5 TRBD2 TRBV28
TGTGCCACCTCTACAGGGGGGACCTACGAGCAGTACTTC CATSTGGTYEQYF . TRBJ2-7 TRBD1 TRBV6-5
TGTGCCAGCAGGGTCCGCGGGAGACCCTACAATGAGCAGTTCTTC CASRVRGRPYNEQFF . TRBJ2-1 TRBD2 TRBV6-5
TGTGCCAGCAGCATCGTGACAGGGGGGTATGGCTACACCTTC CASSIVTGGYGYTF . TRBJ1-2 TRBD1 TRBV7-9
TGTGCCAGCAGCTTGTATGGGACAGGGCTTGACACCGGGGAGCTGTTTTTT CASSLYGTGLDTGELFF . TRBJ2-2 TRBD1 TRBV5-5
TGCGCCAGCAGTGCGGTGAACACTGAAGCTTTCTTT CASSAVNTEAFF . TRBJ1-1 . TRBV10-1
TGTGCCAGCAGTGATCTGGGGGAGGCGGCTTTCTTT CASSDLGEAAFF once TRBJ1-1 . TRBV25-1
TGTGCCAGCAGTTACTCTAGCGGGACCTACAATGAGCAGTTCTTC CASSYSSGTYNEQFF . TRBJ2-1 TRBD2 TRBV6-5